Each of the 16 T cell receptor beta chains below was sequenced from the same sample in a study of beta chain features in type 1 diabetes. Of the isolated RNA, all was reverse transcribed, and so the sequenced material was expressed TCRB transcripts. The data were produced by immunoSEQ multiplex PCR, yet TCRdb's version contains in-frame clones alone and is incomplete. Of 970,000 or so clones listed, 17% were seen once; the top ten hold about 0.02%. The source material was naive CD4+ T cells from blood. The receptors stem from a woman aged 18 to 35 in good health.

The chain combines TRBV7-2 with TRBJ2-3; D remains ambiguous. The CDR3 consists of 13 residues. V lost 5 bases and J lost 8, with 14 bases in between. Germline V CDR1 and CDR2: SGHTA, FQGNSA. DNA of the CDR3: TGTGCCAGCAGCCCCACCCCGGGTGGTACGCAGTATTTT. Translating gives CASSPTPGGTQYF.

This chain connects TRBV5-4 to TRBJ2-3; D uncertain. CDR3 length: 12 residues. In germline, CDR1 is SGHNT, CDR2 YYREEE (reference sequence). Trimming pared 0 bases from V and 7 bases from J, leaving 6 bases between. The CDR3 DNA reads TGTGCCAGCAGCTTGGACCACTATACGCAGTATTTT. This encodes CASSLDHYTQYF.

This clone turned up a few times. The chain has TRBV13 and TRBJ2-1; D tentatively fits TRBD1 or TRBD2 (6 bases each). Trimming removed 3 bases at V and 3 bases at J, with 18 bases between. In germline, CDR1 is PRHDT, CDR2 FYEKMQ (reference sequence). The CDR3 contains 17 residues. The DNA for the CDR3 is TGTGCCAGCAGCTTTCGGAGGGGGGCAGACGTCTACAATGAGCAGTTCTTC. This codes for CASSFRRGADVYNEQFF.

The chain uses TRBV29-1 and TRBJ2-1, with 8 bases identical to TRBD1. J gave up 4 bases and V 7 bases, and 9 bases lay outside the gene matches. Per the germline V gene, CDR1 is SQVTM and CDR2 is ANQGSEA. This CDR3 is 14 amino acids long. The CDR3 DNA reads TGCAGCGCAAAGCCGGGACAGGAATACAATGAGCAGTTCTTC. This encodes CSAKPGQEYNEQFF.

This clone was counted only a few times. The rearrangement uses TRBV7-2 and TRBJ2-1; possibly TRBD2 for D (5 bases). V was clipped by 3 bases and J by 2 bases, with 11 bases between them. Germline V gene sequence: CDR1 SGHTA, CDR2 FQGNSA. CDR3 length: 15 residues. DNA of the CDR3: TGTGCCAGCAGCTTTACTAGTGAGGCCTACAATGAGCAGTTCTTC. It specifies CASSFTSEAYNEQFF.

The CDR3 loop is CASSPNRGRGKGYTF. The CDR3 DNA sequence: TGTGCCAGCAGTCCTAACAGGGGGCGAGGGAAGGGCTACACCTTC. The chain has TRBV27 and TRBJ1-2; 9 bases match TRBD1. Germline-derived CDR1 and CDR2 are MNHEY and SMNVEV (reference sequence). The CDR3 has 15 residues. J lost 8 bases, V lost 5 bases, and 12 bases had no gene match.

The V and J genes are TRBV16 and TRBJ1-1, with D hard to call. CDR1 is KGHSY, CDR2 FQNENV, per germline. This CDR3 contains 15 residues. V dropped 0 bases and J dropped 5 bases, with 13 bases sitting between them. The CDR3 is CASSQSGSWETEAFF. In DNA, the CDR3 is TGTGCCAGCAGCCAATCAGGCAGCTGGGAGACTGAAGCTTTCTTT.

CDR3 DNA: TGTGCCAGCAGTTATCAACCCTTGAGTAGCTACAATGAGCAGTTCTTC. Translation: CASSYQPLSSYNEQFF. The chain links TRBV6-5 to TRBJ2-1, with D hard to call. Between the trimmed V and J ends, which lost 3 bases and 3 bases, there was a span of 15 bases. The CDR3 loop spans 16 amino acids. Germline values: CDR1 MNHEY, CDR2 SVGAGI.

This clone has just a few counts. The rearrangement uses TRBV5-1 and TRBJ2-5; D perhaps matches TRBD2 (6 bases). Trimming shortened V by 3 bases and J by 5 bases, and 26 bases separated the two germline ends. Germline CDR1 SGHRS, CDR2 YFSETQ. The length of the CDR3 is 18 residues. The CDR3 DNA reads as TGCGCCAGCAGCTGGAACGCAGGTTTCCAAGGACGGGAGGAGACCCAGTACTTC. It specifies CASSWNAGFQGREETQYF.

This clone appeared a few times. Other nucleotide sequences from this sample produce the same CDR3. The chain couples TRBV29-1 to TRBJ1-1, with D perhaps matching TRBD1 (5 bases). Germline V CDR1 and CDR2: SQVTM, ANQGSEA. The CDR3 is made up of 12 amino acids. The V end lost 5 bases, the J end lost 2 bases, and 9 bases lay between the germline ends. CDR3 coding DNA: TGCAGCGTTACTCAGGGAAACACTGAAGCTTTCTTT. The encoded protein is CSVTQGNTEAFF.

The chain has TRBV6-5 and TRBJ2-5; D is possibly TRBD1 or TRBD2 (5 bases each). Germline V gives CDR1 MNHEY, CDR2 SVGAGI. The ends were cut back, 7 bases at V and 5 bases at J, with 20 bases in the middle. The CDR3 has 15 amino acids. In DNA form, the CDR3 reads TGTGCCAGCACCGGAGGCGACAGCACCATCGAGACCCAGTACTTC. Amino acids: CASTGGDSTIETQYF.

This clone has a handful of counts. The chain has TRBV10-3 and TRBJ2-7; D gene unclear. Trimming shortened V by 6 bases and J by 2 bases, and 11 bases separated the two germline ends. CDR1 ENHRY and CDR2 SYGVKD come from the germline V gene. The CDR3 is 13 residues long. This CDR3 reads CAIRATEPYEQYF. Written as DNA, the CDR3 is TGTGCCATCAGGGCCACTGAACCCTACGAGCAGTACTTC.

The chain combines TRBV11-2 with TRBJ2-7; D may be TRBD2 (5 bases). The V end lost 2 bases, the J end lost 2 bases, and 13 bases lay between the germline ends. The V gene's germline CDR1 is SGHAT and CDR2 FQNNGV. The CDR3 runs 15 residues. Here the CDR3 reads CASSLSASGTYEQYF. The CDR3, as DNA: TGTGCCAGCAGCTTATCTGCCTCGGGGACCTACGAGCAGTACTTC. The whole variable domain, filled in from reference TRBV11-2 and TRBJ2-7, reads EAGVAQSPRYKIIEKRQSVAFWCNPISGHATLYWYQQILGQGPKLLIQFQNNGVVDDSQLPKDRFSAERLKGVDSTLKIQPAKLEDSAVYLCASSLSASGTYEQYFGPGTRLTVT.

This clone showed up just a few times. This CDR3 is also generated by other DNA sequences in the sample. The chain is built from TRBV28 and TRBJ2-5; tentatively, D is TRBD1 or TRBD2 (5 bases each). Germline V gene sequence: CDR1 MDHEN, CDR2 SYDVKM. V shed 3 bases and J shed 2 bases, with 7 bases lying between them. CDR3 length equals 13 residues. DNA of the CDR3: TGTGCCAGCAGTTTTGGGGGACAAGAGACCCAGTACTTC. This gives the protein CASSFGGQETQYF.

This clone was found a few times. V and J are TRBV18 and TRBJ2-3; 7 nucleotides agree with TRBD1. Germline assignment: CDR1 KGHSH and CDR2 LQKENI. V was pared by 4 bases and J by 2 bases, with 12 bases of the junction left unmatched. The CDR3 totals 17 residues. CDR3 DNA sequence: TGTGCCAGCTCACGACGACAGGGATTGACGTCCACAGATACGCAGTATTTT. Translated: CASSRRQGLTSTDTQYF. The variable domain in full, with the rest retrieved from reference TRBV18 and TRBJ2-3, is NAGVMQNPRHLVRRRGQEARLRCSPMKGHSHVYWYRQLPEEGLKFMVYLQKENIIDESGMPKERFSAEFPKEGPSILRIQQVVRGDSAAYFCASSRRQGLTSTDTQYFGPGTRLTVL.

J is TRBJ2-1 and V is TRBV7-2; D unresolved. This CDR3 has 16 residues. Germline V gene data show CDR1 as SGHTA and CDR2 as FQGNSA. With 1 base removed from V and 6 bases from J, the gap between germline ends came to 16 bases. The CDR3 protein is CASSLVVFPYSNEQFF. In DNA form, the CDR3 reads TGTGCCAGCAGCTTAGTGGTCTTCCCCTATTCCAATGAGCAGTTCTTC. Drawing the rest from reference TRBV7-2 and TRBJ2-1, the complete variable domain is GAGVSQSPSNKVTEKGKDVELRCDPISGHTALYWYRQSLGQGLEFLIYFQGNSAPDKSGLPSDRFSAERTGGSVSTLTIQRTQQEDSAVYLCASSLVVFPYSNEQFFGPGTRLTVL.